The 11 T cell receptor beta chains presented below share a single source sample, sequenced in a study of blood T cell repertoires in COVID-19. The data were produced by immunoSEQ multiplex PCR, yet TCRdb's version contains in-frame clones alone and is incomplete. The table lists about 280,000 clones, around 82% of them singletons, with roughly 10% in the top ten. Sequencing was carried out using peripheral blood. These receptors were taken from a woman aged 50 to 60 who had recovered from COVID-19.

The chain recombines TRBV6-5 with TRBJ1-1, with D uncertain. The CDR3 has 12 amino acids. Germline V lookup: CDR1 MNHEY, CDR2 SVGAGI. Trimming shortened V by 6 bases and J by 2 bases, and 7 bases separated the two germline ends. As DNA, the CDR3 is TGTGCCAGCAGCTTTACTAACACTGAAGCTTTCTTT. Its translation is CASSFTNTEAFF.

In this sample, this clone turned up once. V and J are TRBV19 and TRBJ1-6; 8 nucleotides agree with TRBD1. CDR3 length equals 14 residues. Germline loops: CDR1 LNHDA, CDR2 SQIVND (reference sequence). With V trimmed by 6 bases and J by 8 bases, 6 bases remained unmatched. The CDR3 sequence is CASSRDRRDSPLHF. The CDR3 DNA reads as TGTGCCAGTAGCCGGGACAGGAGGGATTCACCCCTCCACTTT. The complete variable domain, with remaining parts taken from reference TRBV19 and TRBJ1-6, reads DGGITQSPKYLFRKEGQNVTLSCEQNLNHDAMYWYRQDPGQGLRLIYYSQIVNDFQKGDIAEGYSVSREKKESFPLTVTSAQKNPTAFYLCASSRDRRDSPLHFGNGTRLTVT.

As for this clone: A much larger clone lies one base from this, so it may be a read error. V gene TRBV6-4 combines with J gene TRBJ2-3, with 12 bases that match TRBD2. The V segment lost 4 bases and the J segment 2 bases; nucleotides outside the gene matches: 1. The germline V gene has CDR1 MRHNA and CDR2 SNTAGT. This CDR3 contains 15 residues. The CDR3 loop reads CASSASGGATDTQYF. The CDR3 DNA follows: TGTGCCAGCAGTGCTAGCGGGGGGGCCACAGATACGCAGTATTTT.

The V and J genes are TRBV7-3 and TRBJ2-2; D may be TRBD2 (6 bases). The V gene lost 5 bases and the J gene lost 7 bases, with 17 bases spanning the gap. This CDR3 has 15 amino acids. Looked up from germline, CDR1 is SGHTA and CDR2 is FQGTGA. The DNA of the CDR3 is TGTGCCAGCAGCCCAGGCGGGGCCGCGGGCGGGGAGCTGTTTTTT. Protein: CASSPGGAAGGELFF.

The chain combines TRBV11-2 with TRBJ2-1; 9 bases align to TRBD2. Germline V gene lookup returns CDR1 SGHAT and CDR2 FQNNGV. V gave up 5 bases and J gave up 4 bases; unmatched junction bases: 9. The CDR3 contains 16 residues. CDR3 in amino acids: CASSPIAGAGYNEQFF. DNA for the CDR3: TGTGCCAGCAGCCCGATAGCGGGAGCGGGGTACAATGAGCAGTTCTTC.

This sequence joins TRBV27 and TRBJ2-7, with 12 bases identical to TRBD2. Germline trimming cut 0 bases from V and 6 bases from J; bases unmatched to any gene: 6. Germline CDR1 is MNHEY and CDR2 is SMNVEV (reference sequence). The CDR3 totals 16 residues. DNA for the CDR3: TGTGCCAGCAGTTTATCTGGACTAGCGGGATCTTTCGAGCAGTACTTC. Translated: CASSLSGLAGSFEQYF.

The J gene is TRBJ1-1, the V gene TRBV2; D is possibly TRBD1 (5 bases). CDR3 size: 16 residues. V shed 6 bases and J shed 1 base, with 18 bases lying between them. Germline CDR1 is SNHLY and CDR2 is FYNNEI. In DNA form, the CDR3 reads TGTGCCAGCAGATTGGAAGGACATACTCAGAACACTGAAGCTTTCTTT. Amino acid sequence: CASRLEGHTQNTEAFF. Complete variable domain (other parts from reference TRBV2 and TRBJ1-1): EPEVTQTPSHQVTQMGQEVILRCVPISNHLYFYWYRQILGQKVEFLVSFYNNEISEKSEIFDDQFSVERPDGSNFTLKIRSTKLEDSAMYFCASRLEGHTQNTEAFFGQGTRLTVV.

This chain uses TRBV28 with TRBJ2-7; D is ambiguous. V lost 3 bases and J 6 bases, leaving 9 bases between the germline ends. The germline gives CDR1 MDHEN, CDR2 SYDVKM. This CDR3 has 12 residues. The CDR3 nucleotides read TGTGCCAGCAGTTTGCGAGGTGGCGAGCAGTACTTC. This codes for CASSLRGGEQYF.

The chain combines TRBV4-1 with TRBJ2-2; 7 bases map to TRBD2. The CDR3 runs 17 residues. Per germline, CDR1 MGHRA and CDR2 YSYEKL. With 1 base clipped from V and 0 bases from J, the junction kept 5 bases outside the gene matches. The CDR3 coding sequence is TGCGCCAGCAGCCAAGTTCCAGGACTAGCGAACACCGGGGAGCTGTTTTTT. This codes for CASSQVPGLANTGELFF.

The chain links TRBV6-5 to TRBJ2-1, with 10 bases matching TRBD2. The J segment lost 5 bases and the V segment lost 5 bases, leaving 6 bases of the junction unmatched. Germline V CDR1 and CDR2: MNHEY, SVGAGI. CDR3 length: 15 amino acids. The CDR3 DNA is TGTGCCAGCAGTATCCTAGCGGGAGTACACAATGAGCAGTTCTTC. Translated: CASSILAGVHNEQFF.

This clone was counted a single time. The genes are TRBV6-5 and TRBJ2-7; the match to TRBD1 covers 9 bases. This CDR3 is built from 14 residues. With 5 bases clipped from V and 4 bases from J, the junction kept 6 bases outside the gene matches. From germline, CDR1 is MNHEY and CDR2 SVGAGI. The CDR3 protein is CASSTRQGGYEQYF. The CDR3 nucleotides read TGTGCCAGCAGTACCCGACAGGGGGGGTACGAGCAGTACTTC.